These T cell receptor beta chains were read from a single sample in a study of response to subunit inactivated influenza vaccine. Via MiXCR, TCRdb re-called the RT-PCR reads, giving one row per CDR3 protein. The sample comprises around 600,000 distinct CDR3 sequences, approximately 10% of which are singletons, and about 10% rests with the top ten. This sample also belongs to another study, concerning T cells expressing NK-cell markers.

Sequencing used PBMCs from blood, obtained on the day of vaccination. All receptors derive from a man aged 45-60 years who received an inactivated influenza vaccine. The CDR3 runs from the conserved cysteine through the conserved F or W. A D gene is named only where the DNA matches it firmly. A row's size may be missing; if present it is once, few, many or a size class.

J gene	D gene	V gene	clone size	CDR3 DNA	CDR3 protein
TRBJ2-1	TRBD2	TRBV9	few	TGTGCCAGCAGCGTACATAGCGGGAGTAATGAGCAGTTCTTC	CASSVHSGSNEQFF
TRBJ2-7	NA	TRBV28	NA	TGTGCCAGCGGATTAGGATACGAGCAGTACTTC	CASGLGYEQYF
TRBJ1-2	NA	TRBV7-2	few	TGTGCCAGCAGCGTCGACAGGAAAAATGGCTACACCTTC	CASSVDRKNGYTF
TRBJ2-1	NA	TRBV27	many	TGTGCCAGCAGTTTATCCTCTATCAATGAGCAGTTCTTC	CASSLSSINEQFF
TRBJ1-4	NA	TRBV6-1	few	TGTGCCAGCAGCCGACAGGAAGGGAGGCGCGAAAAACTGTTTTTT	CASSRQEGRREKLFF
TRBJ2-5	TRBD1	TRBV18	few	TGTGCCAGCTCAGGAACAGGGGGAGAGACCCAGTACTTC	CASSGTGGETQYF
TRBJ2-2	TRBD2	TRBV28	NA	TGTGCCAGCAGTTTATTGGGACTAGCTGGCGGGGGATCTAACACCGGGGAGCTGTTTTTT	CASSLLGLAGGGSNTGELFF
TRBJ2-1	NA	TRBV5-1	few	TGCGCCAGCAGCTTGGCGGAGACTACCCTTAACAATGAGCAGTTCTTC	CASSLAETTLNNEQFF
TRBJ2-1	NA	TRBV7-6	NA	TGTGCCAGCAGCCCCCAGTTGGGGTCCTACAATGAGCAGTTCTTC	CASSPQLGSYNEQFF
TRBJ2-3	NA	TRBV15	NA	TGTGCCACCAGCAGAGGGGCCAGCACAGATACGCAGTATTTT	CATSRGASTDTQYF
TRBJ2-7	NA	TRBV6-1	NA	TGTGCCAGCAGTCTTGGACACGAAGGAGGGTACGAGCAGTACTTC	CASSLGHEGGYEQYF
TRBJ2-5	TRBD2	TRBV5-1	NA	TGCGCCAGCAGCCCGGGACTAGCGGGCTCGGGAGAGACCCAGTACTTC	CASSPGLAGSGETQYF
TRBJ2-3	TRBD1	TRBV7-3	NA	TGTGCCAGCAGCCGAGGGACAGGGAGTGGGGATACGCAGTATTTT	CASSRGTGSGDTQYF
TRBJ2-7	NA	TRBV5-5	many	TGTGCCAGCAGCATGGACAGGCGGGGGCAGTACTTC	CASSMDRRGQYF
TRBJ2-2	TRBD2	TRBV4-3	few	TGCGCCAGCAGCCAAGATCCTCGCGGGGGGCTGATCGGGGAGCTGTTTTTT	CASSQDPRGGLIGELFF
TRBJ1-2	NA	TRBV28	NA	TGTGCCAGCAGCCCGCCTCCCCCCTATGGCTACACCTTC	CASSPPPPYGYTF
TRBJ2-1	NA	TRBV12-3/TRBV12-4	NA	TGTGCCAGCAGTTTAGCGGGAGGCTCCAATGAGCAGTTCTTC	CASSLAGGSNEQFF
TRBJ2-1	TRBD2	TRBV11-2	NA	TGTGCCAGCAGCTTCGTGAGTAGCGGGAGAGGTGAGGGGGATGAGCAGTTCTTC	CASSFVSSGRGEGDEQFF
TRBJ2-5	NA	TRBV29-1	few	TGCAGCACTGGGACGGGCAGGGAGACCCAGTACTTC	CSTGTGRETQYF
TRBJ2-1	TRBD1	TRBV29-1	NA	TGCAGCGTGGTTAAGGGACAGCCGAGCTCCTACAATGAGCAGTTCTTC	CSVVKGQPSSYNEQFF
TRBJ2-7	NA	TRBV7-9	many	TGTGCCAGCAGCTTAGAAGGGACCGCCTACGAGCAGTACTTC	CASSLEGTAYEQYF
TRBJ2-7	NA	TRBV28	few	TGTGCCAGCAGTTTATACAGGAACTACGAGCAGTACTTC	CASSLYRNYEQYF
TRBJ2-3	TRBD2	TRBV4-3	many	TGCGCCAGCAGCCAAGAAGCGGGAGGATTTGCAGATACGCAGTATTTT	CASSQEAGGFADTQYF
TRBJ1-5	TRBD1	TRBV5-6	many	TGTGCCAGCAGCTTACTACAGGGGGCGGGCAATCAGCCCCAGCATTTT	CASSLLQGAGNQPQHF
TRBJ1-6	TRBD1	TRBV7-9	few	TGTGCCAGCAGTCGGGACAGGGGGCCCCTCCACTTT	CASSRDRGPLHF
TRBJ2-7	TRBD2	TRBV5-1	few	TGCGCCAGCAGCTTGCCCGGGCTAGCGGCCTACGAGCAGTACTTC	CASSLPGLAAYEQYF
TRBJ2-7	NA	TRBV16	few	TGTGCCAGCAGCCAAGCTCTCACCTACGAGCAGTACTTC	CASSQALTYEQYF
TRBJ2-1	NA	TRBV9	few	TGTGCCAGCAGCGGGGCGTTGGGCTCCTACAATGAGCAGTTCTTC	CASSGALGSYNEQFF
TRBJ2-5	NA	TRBV5-1	few	TGCGCCAGCGCTCAGACAAGCGAAGAGACCCAGTACTTC	CASAQTSEETQYF
TRBJ2-7	NA	TRBV6-2/TRBV6-3	many	TGTGCCAGCAGCGGAACAGGAAGCTTCTCCTACGAGCAGTACTTC	CASSGTGSFSYEQYF
TRBJ1-2	NA	TRBV27	NA	TGTGCCAGCAGTCCCCTCGGGGTCGGGAACTATGGCTACACCTTC	CASSPLGVGNYGYTF